The rows below give T cell receptor beta chains drawn from one sample of a study of cytomegalovirus exposure and HLA in healthy donors. Repertoires were generated with immunoSEQ multiplex PCR, while TCRdb's copy carries only in-frame clones and drops some. The table lists some 150,000 clones, 60% to 80% of them singletons, with approximately 4% in the top ten. The specimen was PBMCs. These receptors came from a man in his fifties in good health and CMV-seropositive. Both conserved end residues are trimmed from each CDR3. The order of the fields is CDR3 protein, J gene, V gene, D gene. The D gene is left open where the match is weak.

CDR3aa: ASSLRGFQETQY
j_gene: TRBJ2-5
v_gene: TRBV7-3
d_gene: .

CDR3aa: ASSLDRGLAVINEQF
j_gene: TRBJ2-1
v_gene: TRBV7-9
d_gene: TRBD2

CDR3aa: ASSPEPGQASPNYGYT
j_gene: TRBJ1-2
v_gene: TRBV7-9
d_gene: TRBD1

CDR3aa: ASSESGIYNEQF
j_gene: TRBJ2-1
v_gene: TRBV10-2
d_gene: .

CDR3aa: ASSPGRGEWSAEAF
j_gene: TRBJ1-1
v_gene: TRBV7-9
d_gene: .

CDR3aa: ASSPRTRDEKLF
j_gene: TRBJ1-4
v_gene: TRBV2
d_gene: .

CDR3aa: ASSEWEVRGSETF
j_gene: TRBJ1-1
v_gene: TRBV6-1
d_gene: .

CDR3aa: ASRQRERETQY
j_gene: TRBJ2-5
v_gene: TRBV2
d_gene: TRBD2

CDR3aa: ASSLLIIQAYNEQF
j_gene: TRBJ2-1
v_gene: TRBV7-8
d_gene: .

CDR3aa: ASSESTFGRDEQY
j_gene: .
v_gene: TRBV10-1
d_gene: TRBD2

CDR3aa: ASRDTKQGAKAF
j_gene: TRBJ1-1
v_gene: TRBV25-1
d_gene: TRBD1

CDR3aa: SVQRQGALTDTQY
j_gene: TRBJ2-3
v_gene: TRBV29-1
d_gene: TRBD1

CDR3aa: ASSQGLEETQY
j_gene: TRBJ2-5
v_gene: TRBV4-3
d_gene: .

CDR3aa: ASSQDLPGVGGYT
j_gene: TRBJ1-2
v_gene: TRBV4-3
d_gene: .

CDR3aa: ASARDRGGTYEQY
j_gene: TRBJ2-7
v_gene: TRBV6-5
d_gene: TRBD1

CDR3aa: ASSGPGRSSYNSPLH
j_gene: TRBJ1-6
v_gene: TRBV6-1
d_gene: .

CDR3aa: ASSLISGGTDTQY
j_gene: TRBJ2-3
v_gene: TRBV5-6
d_gene: TRBD2

CDR3aa: ASSPLAGTYEQY
j_gene: TRBJ2-7
v_gene: TRBV4-2
d_gene: TRBD2